A single sample gave rise to the 16 T cell receptor beta chains below, sequenced in a study of blood T cell repertoires in COVID-19. Some clones are missing from TCRdb's copy, which holds only in-frame ones; the method was immunoSEQ multiplex PCR. The sample holds about 61,000 clones; around 85% are singletons and the top ten take 5.5%. Material: peripheral blood. These TCRs come from a woman aged 70-85 years with acute or convalescent COVID-19.

The V gene is TRBV9, the J gene TRBJ2-5, with D possibly being TRBD2 (5 bases). Trimming shortened V by 1 base and J by 5 bases, and 15 bases separated the two germline ends. The CDR3 is made up of 15 amino acids. Looked up from germline, CDR1 is SGDLS and CDR2 is YYNGEE. CDR3 protein: CASSVRGLQRETQYF. In nucleotides, the CDR3 is TGTGCCAGCAGCGTACGCGGGCTTCAGAGGGAGACCCAGTACTTC.

This clone occurred a few times. The DNA of the CDR3 is TGTGCCACCAGTGGGACAGGGGGAAACGAGCAGTACTTC. Protein product: CATSGTGGNEQYF. This chain links TRBV24-1 with TRBJ2-7; the match to TRBD1 covers 10 bases. Germline CDR1 reads KGHDR; CDR2 reads SFDVKD. The V and J ends lost 5 bases and 5 bases, in that order; junction bases with no gene match: 2. The CDR3 covers 13 residues.

The CDR3, as DNA: TGTGCCTGGACCCGCGGCGGGACGGATTATGGCTACACCTTC. It yields the protein CAWTRGGTDYGYTF. The chain links TRBV30 to TRBJ1-2; perhaps TRBD1 as D (5 bases). Trimming took 4 bases from V and 5 from J, leaving 17 bases between them. Germline V gene sequence: CDR1 GTSNPN, CDR2 SVGIG (reference sequence). This CDR3 region has 14 residues. The full variable domain, completed using reference TRBV30 and TRBJ1-2, is SQTIHQWPATLVQPVGSPLSLECTVEGTSNPNLYWYRQAAGRGLQLLFYSVGIGQISSEVPQNLSASRPQDRQFILSSKKLLLSDSGFYLCAWTRGGTDYGYTFGSGTRLTVV.

The chain combines TRBV6-5 with TRBJ1-1; D is perhaps TRBD1 (5 bases). Trimming removed 0 bases at V and 3 bases at J, with 11 bases between. This CDR3 comprises 15 residues. Looked up from germline, CDR1 is MNHEY and CDR2 is SVGAGI. The CDR3 region is CASSYSVWGDTEAFF. For the CDR3, the DNA is TGTGCCAGCAGTTACTCGGTTTGGGGGGACACTGAAGCTTTCTTT.

V usage is TRBV9 and J usage is TRBJ2-5; the D gene is possibly TRBD1 (5 bases). The length of the CDR3 is 14 residues. Germline CDR1 and CDR2: SGDLS and YYNGEE. V was clipped by 0 bases and J by 3 bases, with 9 bases between them. CDR3 protein: CASSVGPREETQYF. CDR3 DNA sequence: TGTGCCAGCAGCGTAGGCCCCAGGGAAGAGACCCAGTACTTC.

This clone appeared a single time. The chain couples TRBV28 to TRBJ1-1; D gene ambiguous. In germline, CDR1 is MDHEN, CDR2 SYDVKM. V lost 6 bases and J lost 3, with 8 bases in between. The CDR3 has 12 amino acids. DNA for the CDR3: TGTGCCAGCAGCCCCTCGGACACTGAAGCTTTCTTT. This encodes CASSPSDTEAFF. The variable domain in full, completed from reference TRBV28 and TRBJ1-1, reads DVKVTQSSRYLVKRTGEKVFLECVQDMDHENMFWYRQDPGLGLRLIYFSYDVKMKEKGDIPEGYSVSREKKERFSLILESASTNQTSMYLCASSPSDTEAFFGQGTRLTVV.

This rearrangement joins TRBV6-1 to TRBJ2-5; D not resolved. The CDR3 sequence is 16 residues long. V was cut by 0 bases and J by 5 bases, with 16 bases left in between. CDR1 is MNHNS, CDR2 SASEGT, per germline. CDR3 sequence reads: CASSEAAIAVGETQYF. The CDR3 region has the DNA TGTGCCAGCAGTGAAGCCGCCATAGCTGTCGGGGAGACCCAGTACTTC.

V is TRBV9 and J is TRBJ2-5, with 10 bases matching TRBD1. Germline V lookup: CDR1 SGDLS, CDR2 YYNGEE. The CDR3 runs to 18 residues. The trim removed 3 bases at V and 5 bases at J, leaving 16 bases unmatched. Here the CDR3 reads CASSAWDRGSAGDETQYF. The CDR3 DNA is TGTGCCAGCAGCGCCTGGGACAGGGGATCGGCGGGGGACGAGACCCAGTACTTC.

This clone was observed a few times. The chain links TRBV6-5 to TRBJ1-4; D is ambiguous. The CDR3 contains 14 residues. Deletions cut 2 bases from V and 8 bases from J, with 12 bases between. From germline, CDR1 is MNHEY and CDR2 SVGAGI. The CDR3 here is CASSYRREWEKLFF. The CDR3 coding sequence is TGTGCCAGCAGTTACCGCCGGGAGTGGGAAAAACTGTTTTTT.

For this clone: One end of the junction varies from germline; a read error may be responsible. The gene calls are TRBV5-8 and TRBJ1-5; D remains ambiguous. The CDR3 consists of 17 residues. Germline CDR1 SGHTS, CDR2 YDEGEE. The CDR3 region is CASSLADIYNSYQPQHF. CDR3 coding DNA: TGTGCCAGCAGCTTGGCCGATATCTACAATAGCTATCAGCCCCAGCATTTT. The variable domain in full, with the rest retrieved from reference TRBV5-8 and TRBJ1-5, is EAGVTQSPTHLIKTRGQQATLRCSPISGHTSVYWYQQALGLGLQFLLWYDEGEERNRGNFPPRFSGRQFPNYSSELNVNALELEDSALYLCASSLADIYNSYQPQHFGDGTRLSIL.

This clone occurred a few times. V usage is TRBV3-1 (or the pseudogene TRBV3-2) and J usage is TRBJ2-7; 11 nucleotides line up with TRBD2. The CDR3 length is 15 residues. V gave up 2 bases and J gave up 2 bases; unmatched junction bases: 2. CDR1 and CDR2 (germline): LGHDT, YNNKEL (reference sequence). CDR3 in DNA: TGTGCCAGCAGCCAAAATAGCGGGGGGGCCTACGAGCAGTACTTC. It translates to CASSQNSGGAYEQYF.

The rearrangement joins TRBV7-8 to TRBJ2-1, with D hard to call. The CDR3 is 15 residues long. Trimming cost V 4 bases and J 4 bases, with 14 bases left between them. Germline-derived CDR1 and CDR2 are SGHVS and FQNEAQ. In DNA form, the CDR3 reads TGTGCCAGCAGCTCCGACAAAGCACCATACAATGAGCAGTTCTTC. Protein sequence: CASSSDKAPYNEQFF. Full variable domain (outside the CDR3, taken from reference TRBV7-8 and TRBJ2-1): GAGVSQSPRYKVAKRGQDVALRCDPISGHVSLFWYQQALGQGPEFLTYFQNEAQLDKSGLPSDRFFAERPEGSVSTLKIQRTQQEDSAVYLCASSSDKAPYNEQFFGPGTRLTVL.

This clone has just one count. V usage is TRBV5-1 and J usage is TRBJ2-3, with D unresolved. CDR1 and CDR2 from the germline V gene are SGHRS and YFSETQ. V was clipped by 1 base and J by 0 bases, with 9 bases between them. CDR3 length: 15 residues. The CDR3 nucleotides are TGCGCCAGCAGCTTGCTCGGTCCTAGCACAGATACGCAGTATTTT. It yields the protein CASSLLGPSTDTQYF.

J is TRBJ2-3 and V is TRBV5-4; 12 nucleotides match TRBD2. The CDR3 has 16 amino acids. Germline CDR1 is SGHNT and CDR2 is YYREEE (reference sequence). With V trimmed by 6 bases and J by 3 bases, 8 bases remained unmatched. This CDR3 is CASTEGLAGGTDTQYF. CDR3 nucleotide sequence: TGTGCCAGCACAGAGGGGCTAGCGGGGGGGACAGATACGCAGTATTTT. The entire variable domain, with the rest obtained from reference TRBV5-4 and TRBJ2-3, is as follows: ETGVTQSPTHLIKTRGQQVTLRCSSQSGHNTVSWYQQALGQGPQFIFQYYREEENGRGNFPPRFSGLQFPNYSSELNVNALELDDSALYLCASTEGLAGGTDTQYFGPGTRLTVL.

This chain connects TRBV2 to TRBJ1-1; D might be TRBD1 (5 bases). The CDR3 is made up of 15 amino acids. The V end lost 3 bases, the J end lost 0 bases, and 11 bases lay between the germline ends. The germline CDR1 and CDR2 sequences are SNHLY and FYNNEI. The chain's CDR3 is CASSDWGLMNTEAFF. Written as DNA, the CDR3 is TGTGCCAGCAGTGACTGGGGACTCATGAACACTGAAGCTTTCTTT.

V usage is TRBV29-1 and J usage is TRBJ2-1, with D unclear. Trimming removed 4 bases at V and 3 bases at J, with 10 bases between. In germline, CDR1 is SQVTM, CDR2 ANQGSEA. The CDR3 has 13 residues. The DNA for the CDR3 is TGCAGCGTTGTCCCATCGGTCTACAATGAGCAGTTCTTC. Its translation is CSVVPSVYNEQFF.